This record concerns one TCR beta chain sequence. This entry comes from a study of blood T cell repertoires in COVID-19. Looking at the study overall: Material from acute and convalescent COVID-19 was sourced from the United States, Italy and Spain. T cells, B-cell-depleted T cells, or PBMCs supplied cDNA or gDNA.

Enrolled during active infection, Seattle patients were then followed longitudinally. Only in-frame clones appear in the TCRdb table, and some are missing; sequencing was by immunoSEQ multiplex PCR. The sample holds 300,000 to 400,000 clones, 65% to 90% seen once. Sequencing used peripheral blood. This receptor was obtained from a woman aged 60-75 years with COVID-19, enrolled during active disease.

The CDR3 sequence: CASIRGGREDEQFF. The CDR3 DNA reads TGTGCCAGCATACGGGGGGGCCGGGAAGATGAGCAGTTCTTC. This chain joins TRBV6-6 and TRBJ2-1; 8 nucleotides match TRBD2. The germline V gene encodes CDR1 MNHNY and CDR2 SVGAGI (reference sequence). The CDR3 sequence is 14 residues long. J was trimmed by 8 bases and V by 7 bases; bases with no gene match: 10.